This note documents a single T cell receptor (beta chain) sequence. The sample holds other DNA sequences that translate to the same CDR3. There was relapse after autologous stem cell transplantation in every patient, and there was variation in brentuximab vedotin exposure. TCRdb's copy holds only in-frame clones and misses some; the assay was immunoSEQ multiplex PCR. In the table there are 39,000 or so clones, 70% to 90% of which are singletons. The germline gives CDR1 MNHEY, CDR2 SMNVEV (reference sequence). The V gene lost 3 bases and the J gene lost 1 base, with 7 bases spanning the gap. This CDR3 comprises 13 residues. This entry comes from a study of PD-1 blockade in classical Hodgkin lymphoma. Study at large: Intravenous infusions of nivolumab 3 mg/kg reached patients every 2 weeks.

The rearrangement uses TRBV27 and TRBJ2-7; a possible D gene is TRBD1 (5 bases). Sequences were derived from peripheral blood mononuclear cells (PBMCs), sampled before the second cycle of nivolumab. The TCR sequence derives from a human donor with classical Hodgkin lymphoma. The CDR3 sequence: CASSLAGSYEQYF. CDR3 nucleotides: TGTGCCAGCAGTTTGGCAGGGTCCTACGAGCAGTACTTC.